A single sample is the source of the 23 T cell receptor beta chains below, sequenced in a study of beta chain features in type 1 diabetes. Findings of the study overall: Type 1 diabetes patients had moderately but significantly shorter TCRB CDR3s in all four CD4+ subsets.

These receptors are not linked to any known antigen. Isolated RNA was reverse transcribed in full, so expressed TCRB transcripts were sequenced. Assay: immunoSEQ multiplex PCR; the TCRdb copy retains only in-frame clones and omits some. The top ten clones hold around 0.29% of a sample with 40,000 to 60,000 clones, about three fifths of them seen once. The sample was stem cell memory CD4+ T cells from blood. The receptors originated from a woman aged 25 to 39 with type 1 diabetes.

This clone was seen a handful of times. V and J are TRBV15 and TRBJ1-2; D gene ambiguous. Germline assignment: CDR1 LNHNV and CDR2 YYDKDF (reference sequence). Trimming shortened V by 3 bases and J by 4 bases, and 6 bases separated the two germline ends. CDR3 length equals 12 residues. This CDR3 reads CATSSPFYGYTF. In DNA, the CDR3 is TGTGCCACCAGCAGTCCGTTCTATGGCTACACCTTC.

The V call is TRBV29-1, the J call TRBJ1-4; TRBD1 matches 7 bases. The germline V gene has CDR1 SQVTM and CDR2 ANQGSEA. The length of the CDR3 is 15 residues. Trimming at V came to 5 bases and at J to 5 bases, leaving 11 bases not matched to a gene. The DNA of the CDR3 is TGCAGCGTTCTATCTCGACAGGGCTTGAATGAAAAACTGTTTTTT. As protein: CSVLSRQGLNEKLFF.

This clone was counted only a few times. This CDR3 is CASNEGGQAGIYEQYF. The CDR3, as DNA: TGTGCCAGCAATGAAGGCGGGCAAGCGGGGATCTACGAGCAGTACTTC. The V call is TRBV5-4, the J call TRBJ2-7; 7 nucleotides align to TRBD2. Germline assignment: CDR1 SGHNT and CDR2 YYREEE (reference sequence). The CDR3 has 16 amino acids. With 6 bases clipped from V and 3 bases from J, the junction kept 15 bases outside the gene matches.

V gene TRBV9 combines with J gene TRBJ1-1, with a weak D call TRBD1 (5 bases). The ends were cut back, 3 bases at V and 6 bases at J, with 12 bases in the middle. Germline CDR1 and CDR2: SGDLS and YYNGEE. CDR3 length: 13 amino acids. CDR3 DNA: TGTGCCAGCAGCGGCGGGGGTTGGGCTGAAGCTTTCTTT. Translated: CASSGGGWAEAFF.

DNA for the CDR3: TGCGCCAGCAGCATCGGGACAGGGAGTACGAGAGCGCAGTACTTC. Amino acids: CASSIGTGSTRAQYF. The chain couples TRBV5-1 to TRBJ2-5; 9 bases line up with TRBD1. Trimming cost V 4 bases and J 11 bases; bases outside gene matches: 15. Germline V gene data show CDR1 as SGHRS and CDR2 as YFSETQ. The CDR3 runs 15 residues.

In this sample, this clone turned up once. V gene TRBV11-3 combines with J gene TRBJ2-7; 8 nucleotides match TRBD2. The CDR3 totals 13 residues. CDR1 SGHNT and CDR2 YENEEA come from the germline V gene. J lost 3 bases, V lost 8 bases, and 6 bases had no gene match. The CDR3 DNA follows: TGTGCCAGCGTCGGGAGGGGGAGCTACGAGCAGTACTTC. Translated: CASVGRGSYEQYF.

This clone has a handful of counts. The chain recombines TRBV29-1 with TRBJ1-1; D unresolved. CDR3 size: 12 residues. Deletions cut 1 base from V and 1 base from J, with 4 bases between. Per the germline V gene, CDR1 is SQVTM and CDR2 is ANQGSEA. As DNA, the CDR3 is TGCAGCGTTGAAGGGCAGAACACTGAAGCTTTCTTT. This codes for CSVEGQNTEAFF.

In its sample, this clone is medium-sized (0.01 to 0.1%). The chain combines TRBV18 with TRBJ1-1, with 12 bases that match TRBD1. CDR3 length equals 15 residues. Germline CDR1 and CDR2: KGHSH and LQKENI. The ends lost 5 bases at V and 3 bases at J; junction bases unmatched: 4. CDR3 sequence reads: CASSSGQGAHTEAFF. The CDR3 nucleotides read TGTGCCAGCTCATCGGGACAGGGGGCCCACACTGAAGCTTTCTTT.

The chain combines TRBV19 with TRBJ2-3; 8 nucleotides agree with TRBD1. From germline, CDR1 is LNHDA and CDR2 SQIVND (reference sequence). Losses at the gene ends were 4 bases for V and 5 bases for J; bases not matched to a gene: 2. This CDR3 comprises 13 residues. The CDR3 DNA reads TGTGCCAGTAGTAACAGGGGGAGAGATACGCAGTATTTT. Protein sequence: CASSNRGRDTQYF. Drawing the rest from reference TRBV19 and TRBJ2-3, the complete variable domain is DGGITQSPKYLFRKEGQNVTLSCEQNLNHDAMYWYRQDPGQGLRLIYYSQIVNDFQKGDIAEGYSVSREKKESFPLTVTSAQKNPTAFYLCASSNRGRDTQYFGPGTRLTVL.

The gene calls are TRBV30 and TRBJ2-1, with a possible D match to TRBD2 (5 bases). Germline V gene data show CDR1 as GTSNPN and CDR2 as SVGIG (reference sequence). The CDR3 totals 12 residues. V shed 5 bases and J shed 2 bases, with 7 bases lying between them. CDR3 sequence: CAWERAYNEQFF. CDR3 DNA: TGTGCCTGGGAGAGGGCCTACAATGAGCAGTTCTTC. Full variable domain (missing parts from reference TRBV30 and TRBJ2-1): SQTIHQWPATLVQPVGSPLSLECTVEGTSNPNLYWYRQAAGRGLQLLFYSVGIGQISSEVPQNLSASRPQDRQFILSSKKLLLSDSGFYLCAWERAYNEQFFGPGTRLTVL.

V is TRBV5-1 and J is TRBJ1-1, with D perhaps matching TRBD1 (6 bases). V shed 2 bases and J shed 4 bases, with 15 bases lying between them. CDR1 SGHRS and CDR2 YFSETQ come from the germline V gene. There are 15 residues in the CDR3. The CDR3 spells CASSFRTGTVTEAFF. CDR3 DNA: TGCGCCAGCAGCTTCCGTACAGGGACGGTCACTGAAGCTTTCTTT.

The gene calls are TRBV4-1 and TRBJ2-1, with 13 bases that match TRBD2. Per germline, CDR1 MGHRA and CDR2 YSYEKL. Trimming cost V 6 bases and J 6 bases; bases outside gene matches: 2. CDR3 length: 14 residues. In DNA, the CDR3 is TGCGCCAGCAGGGGACTAGCGGGATTCAATGAGCAGTTCTTC. Translated, it gives CASRGLAGFNEQFF.

V is TRBV10-3 and J is TRBJ2-7; D not certain. The CDR3 is 11 amino acids. The germline CDR1 and CDR2 sequences are ENHRY and SYGVKD. The V gene lost 3 bases and the J gene lost 5 bases, with 5 bases spanning the gap. The CDR3 here is CAISDFDEQYF. The CDR3 DNA sequence: TGTGCCATCAGTGATTTCGACGAGCAGTACTTC.

This chain links TRBV4-1 with TRBJ1-5; 7 positions agree with TRBD1. The CDR3 has 17 residues. Germline assignment: CDR1 MGHRA and CDR2 YSYEKL. V lost 2 bases, J lost 2 bases, and 9 bases stayed unmatched. CDR3 residues: CASSQFIQGWGNQPQHF. The CDR3 region has the DNA TGCGCCAGCAGCCAATTTATACAGGGGTGGGGCAATCAGCCCCAGCATTTT.

V and J are TRBV5-1 and TRBJ2-7; the match to TRBD2 covers 14 bases. The V segment lost 3 bases and the J segment 9 bases; nucleotides outside the gene matches: 5. CDR3 length equals 14 residues. Germline V lookup: CDR1 SGHRS, CDR2 YFSETQ. CDR3 in amino acids: CASSSGLAGESQYF. The CDR3 region has the DNA TGCGCCAGCAGCTCGGGACTAGCGGGAGAGTCGCAGTACTTC.

V usage is TRBV9 and J usage is TRBJ2-7; perhaps TRBD2 as D (6 bases). This CDR3 has 14 residues. Germline loops: CDR1 SGDLS, CDR2 YYNGEE. Trimming took 3 bases from V and 3 from J, leaving 13 bases between them. CDR3: CASSEQPSVYEQYF. In DNA, the CDR3 is TGTGCCAGCAGCGAGCAACCTAGCGTCTACGAGCAGTACTTC.

This clone came up once. This sequence joins TRBV5-6 and TRBJ2-3; TRBD2 matches at 13 bases. CDR3 length equals 16 residues. Trimming took 4 bases from V and 2 from J; bases not matched to a gene: 4. Germline CDR1 reads SGHDT; CDR2 reads YYEEEE. In nucleotides, the CDR3 is TGTGCCAGCAGCCCTGGGACTAGCGGGAACACAGATACGCAGTATTTT. Translated: CASSPGTSGNTDTQYF.

The CDR3 spells CASSSIQGRTEAFF. The DNA of the CDR3 is TGTGCCAGCAGTTCTATACAGGGTAGAACTGAAGCTTTCTTT. The rearrangement links TRBV25-1 to TRBJ1-1; D perhaps matches TRBD1 (6 bases). The ends were cut back, 5 bases at V and 5 bases at J, with 15 bases in the middle. The CDR3 loop spans 14 amino acids. Germline-derived CDR1 and CDR2 are MGHDK and SYGVNS.

The rearrangement joins TRBV23-1 to TRBJ2-7; possible D gene TRBD2, 6 bases. TRBV23-1 is reported as an ORF; its role is uncertain. The CDR3 has 15 residues. V gave up 6 bases and J gave up 2 bases, with 17 bases separating them. This CDR3 is CASRDLAAAPYEQYF. The CDR3 bases are TGCGCCAGCAGGGATTTAGCGGCAGCCCCCTACGAGCAGTACTTC.

The chain carries TRBV28 and TRBJ2-7, with 9 bases fitting TRBD1. Germline lookup yields CDR1 MDHEN and CDR2 SYDVKM. V gave up 6 bases and J gave up 4 bases; unmatched junction bases: 10. This CDR3 comprises 15 residues. The CDR3 DNA is TGTGCCAGCAGGTATTCCGGGACAGGGACTTACGAGCAGTACTTC. Protein product: CASRYSGTGTYEQYF.

This CDR3 reads CASSVWGQGTHEQYF. The CDR3, as DNA: TGTGCCAGCAGCGTGTGGGGACAGGGGACCCACGAGCAGTACTTC. The chain joins TRBV9 to TRBJ2-7, with 10 bases fitting TRBD1. CDR3 length: 15 amino acids. The ends lost 2 bases at V and 5 bases at J; junction bases unmatched: 7. Germline V lookup: CDR1 SGDLS, CDR2 YYNGEE. The full variable domain, its missing parts supplied by reference TRBV9 and TRBJ2-7, is DSGVTQTPKHLITATGQRVTLRCSPRSGDLSVYWYQQSLDQGLQFLIQYYNGEERAKGNILERFSAQQFPDLHSELNLSSLELGDSALYFCASSVWGQGTHEQYFGPGTRLTVT.

The rearrangement links TRBV28 to TRBJ1-2; 10 positions match TRBD1. V gave up 11 bases and J gave up 4 bases; unmatched junction bases: 16. The V gene's germline CDR1 is MDHEN and CDR2 SYDVKM. CDR3 length equals 16 residues. The DNA for the CDR3 is TGTGCCTGCACCCCAGGAGGGACAGGGGACCGCTATGGCTACACCTTC. As protein: CACTPGGTGDRYGYTF.

This clone was seen a few times. V is TRBV10-2 and J is TRBJ2-3; TRBD2 agrees at 12 bases. V lost 0 bases and J lost 6; bases outside the gene matches: 4. From germline, CDR1 is WSHSY and CDR2 SAAADI. CDR3 length: 16 residues. The CDR3 spells CASSESGLAGLDTQYF. The CDR3 nucleotides read TGCGCCAGCAGTGAGTCCGGACTAGCGGGATTGGATACGCAGTATTTT.